This T cell receptor (beta chain) stems from a study of Ad26.COV2.S vaccination and SARS-CoV-2 variants. Regarding the study as a whole: Spike-specific CD8+ and CD4+ T cell responses reportedly showed substantial breadth after vaccination. Researchers reported similar non-spike TCR breadth in vaccine and placebo recipients. It was vaccine recipients, not placebo recipients, who had the higher spike-specific TCR breadth. Total T cell responses may have been underestimated by the TCR breadth and depth analyses.

The count of this clone is one. Its antigen is still unknown. Data came from immunoSEQ multiplex PCR; TCRdb stores just in-frame clones and leaves some out. Of 300,000 to 450,000 clones listed, around 92% were seen once; the top ten hold roughly 3.9%. This CDR3 comprises 13 residues. Trimming pared 6 bases from V and 3 bases from J, leaving 11 bases between. Germline V gene data show CDR1 as SGHTA and CDR2 as FQGNSA. V is TRBV7-2 and J is TRBJ1-1, with D tentatively TRBD1 (5 bases). The clonotype originates from a human donor who had recovered from COVID-19. Material: peripheral blood, obtained after recovery from COVID-19. The CDR3 spells CASSYGHYTEAFF. Here the CDR3 DNA reads TGTGCCAGCAGTTACGGACATTACACTGAAGCTTTCTTT. The complete variable domain, with remaining parts taken from reference TRBV7-2 and TRBJ1-1, reads GAGVSQSPSNKVTEKGKDVELRCDPISGHTALYWYRQSLGQGLEFLIYFQGNSAPDKSGLPSDRFSAERTGGSVSTLTIQRTQQEDSAVYLCASSYGHYTEAFFGQGTRLTVV.